The next 11 T cell receptor beta chains were all read from a single sample in a study of glioma-infiltrating T cells. TCR alpha and beta CDR3 regions were amplified from RNA using iRepertoire nested multiplex PCR. TCRdb called the multiplex PCR reads again in MiXCR, with one record for every CDR3 protein. The table includes roughly 350,000 distinct CDR3 sequences, more than 35% detected once. The source material was glioma tissue, nonneoplastic brain tissue, or PBMCs (not recorded which). The receptors derive from a human donor with low-grade glioma or glioblastoma, undergoing nonglioma brain surgery, or in good health (not recorded which).

Details on this clonotype: A much larger clone is a single base away; this may be a read error. The chain employs TRBV27 and TRBJ1-2, with D maybe TRBD1 (6 bases). Germline CDR1 reads MNHEY; CDR2 reads SMNVEV (reference sequence). CDR3 length: 17 amino acids. The V and J ends lost 3 bases and 6 bases respectively, with 23 bases between them. The CDR3 coding sequence is TGTGCCAGCAGTTTCCTTCGGGGACATGGGATAGATCATGGCTACACCTTC. Its protein is CASSFLRGHGIDHGYTF.

A few counts support this clonotype. The chain couples TRBV12-3 or TRBV12-4 to TRBJ2-3; TRBD2 agrees at 8 bases. The ends lost 6 bases at V and 2 bases at J; junction bases unmatched: 16. The CDR3 consists of 18 residues. The CDR3 loop is CASSSPSGPTEDTDTQYF. DNA of the CDR3: TGTGCCAGCAGCTCCCCTAGCGGGCCCACCGAAGACACAGATACGCAGTATTTT.

This clonotype came up many times. The V and J genes are TRBV20-1 and TRBJ2-3; 9 bases agree with TRBD2. CDR1 DFQATT and CDR2 SNEGSKA come from the germline V gene (reference sequence). J gave up 5 bases and V 8 bases, and 8 bases lay outside the gene matches. CDR3 length: 13 residues. The CDR3 bases are TGCAGTTCCAGCGGGAGGATGGGAGATACGCAGTATTTT. It codes for CSSSGRMGDTQYF.

This sequence joins TRBV28 and TRBJ2-5, with 9 bases lining up with TRBD1. This CDR3 comprises 13 residues. Germline lookup yields CDR1 MDHEN and CDR2 SYDVKM. V trimming: 6 bases; J trimming: 8 bases; junction bases outside the gene matches: 7. CDR3 coding DNA: TGTGCCAGCAGATCGACAGGGGGAGGTACCCAGTACTTC. Protein product: CASRSTGGGTQYF.

Only a few counts were recorded for this clonotype. The chain is built from TRBV7-9 and TRBJ1-6; the D is unclear. This CDR3 has 12 residues. The germline gives CDR1 SEHNR, CDR2 FQNEAQ (reference sequence). The V gene lost 8 bases and the J gene lost 5 bases, with 7 bases spanning the gap. CDR3 in DNA: TGTGCCAGCGGACGGGATAATTCACCCCTCCACTTT. This encodes CASGRDNSPLHF.

The chain uses TRBV28 and TRBJ2-5; 10 bases are shared with TRBD2. The germline CDR1 and CDR2 sequences are MDHEN and SYDVKM. V lost 2 bases to trimming and J lost 4 bases; unmatched junction nucleotides: 4. CDR3 length: 15 residues. The CDR3, as DNA: TGTGCCAGCAGTTTAATGTCTAGCGGGAGAGAGACCCAGTACTTC. Its protein product is CASSLMSSGRETQYF.

To note about this clonotype: One end of the junction varies from germline; a read error may be responsible. V usage is TRBV28 and J usage is TRBJ2-7; no firm D call. The V gene's germline CDR1 is MDHEN and CDR2 SYDVKM. The CDR3 length is 14 residues. CDR3 sequence reads: CVSSPPAASYEQYF. The CDR3 nucleotides read TGCGTCAGCAGCCCACCGGCAGCATCCTACGAGCAGTACTTC.

This clonotype appeared a single time. V is TRBV30 and J is TRBJ1-2; D gene ambiguous. The length of the CDR3 is 12 residues. With 3 bases removed from V and 6 bases from J, the gap between germline ends came to 11 bases. Germline values: CDR1 GTSNPN, CDR2 SVGIG (reference sequence). CDR3 residues: CAWRAPGDGYTF. The DNA of the CDR3 is TGTGCCTGGAGGGCCCCCGGGGATGGCTACACCTTC.

Of note for this clonotype: A much larger clone lies a single base off, so this may be a read error. CDR3 DNA: TGTGCCAGCACCCTCCCGACCCTTCAGAAAGCTTTCTTT. Protein product: CASTLPTLQKAFF. The chain carries TRBV28 and TRBJ1-1; D call uncertain. The CDR3 is made up of 13 amino acids. Trimming removed 7 bases from V and 9 bases from J, with 18 bases in between. Germline V gene data show CDR1 as MDHEN and CDR2 as SYDVKM.

The table lists this clonotype with many counts. The chain uses TRBV27 and TRBJ1-2; no firm D call. CDR3 length: 15 residues. The germline gives CDR1 MNHEY, CDR2 SMNVEV (reference sequence). Trimming left V 0 bases short and J 4 bases short, with 12 bases between. CDR3 residues: CASSLSLAGGYGYTF. The CDR3, as DNA: TGTGCCAGCAGTTTATCGTTGGCAGGCGGCTATGGCTACACCTTC.

This clonotype was found many times. In nucleotides, the CDR3 is TGTGCCAGCAGTTTATCGTGGATTGGCTATGGCTACACCTTC. The encoded protein is CASSLSWIGYGYTF. This rearrangement joins TRBV27 to TRBJ1-2, with no clear D. Germline lookup yields CDR1 MNHEY and CDR2 SMNVEV (reference sequence). V dropped 0 bases and J dropped 4 bases, with 9 bases sitting between them. CDR3 length equals 14 residues.